This T cell receptor beta chain was sequenced in a study of radiotherapy plus CTLA-4 blockade in lung cancer. Sequencing was performed with immunoSEQ multiplex PCR; in TCRdb, only in-frame clones are kept and a portion is missing. The table has tens of thousands of clones, about 78% seen once. The CDR3 runs to 14 residues. Germline CDR1 KGHSH, CDR2 LQKENI. V lost 5 bases to trimming and J lost 5 bases; unmatched junction nucleotides: 3. V usage is TRBV18 and J usage is TRBJ1-5, with 10 bases that match TRBD1. The clonotype comes from a human donor with non-small cell lung cancer who had stable disease on radiotherapy plus ipilimumab. The source was peripheral blood, collected from a patient treated with radiotherapy plus ipilimumab. The CDR3 region is CASSSTGGYQPQHF. CDR3 sequence (DNA): TGTGCCAGCTCATCGACAGGGGGCTATCAGCCCCAGCATTTT.